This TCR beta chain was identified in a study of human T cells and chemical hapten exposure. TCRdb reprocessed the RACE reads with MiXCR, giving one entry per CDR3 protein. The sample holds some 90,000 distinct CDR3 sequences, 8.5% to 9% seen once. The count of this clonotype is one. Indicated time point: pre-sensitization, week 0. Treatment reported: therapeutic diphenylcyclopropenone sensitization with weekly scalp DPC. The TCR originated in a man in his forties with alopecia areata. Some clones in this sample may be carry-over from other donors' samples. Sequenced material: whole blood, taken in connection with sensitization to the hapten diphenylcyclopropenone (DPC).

The CDR3 DNA is TGTGCCAGCAGCCGGGGTGGAACCTACAATGAGCAGTTCTTC. Protein product: CASSRGGTYNEQFF. The V call is TRBV3-1, the J call TRBJ2-1; D gene ambiguous. Germline V gives CDR1 LGHDT, CDR2 YNNKEL (reference sequence). V gave up 4 bases and J gave up 2 bases, with 9 bases separating them. The length of the CDR3 is 14 residues.